This T cell receptor beta chain appears in the sequencing data of a study of CD8 T cells in Susac syndrome. The J segment lost 3 bases and the V segment lost 11 bases, leaving 19 bases of the junction unmatched. The CDR3 sequence is 18 residues long. Germline assignment: CDR1 MNHNS and CDR2 SASEGT. Both CD4+ and CD8+ T cells were negatively isolated, and TEMRA cells underwent FACS enrichment. Random hexamers served to reverse transcribe roughly 0.5 to 1 ug RNA. TCRdb redid the calling of the immunoSEQ multiplex PCR reads with MiXCR, one entry per CDR3 protein. This table holds roughly 200,000 distinct CDR3 sequences, 95% found once.

The TCR sequence derives from a human donor with multiple sclerosis. The specimen was CD4+ T cells from PBMCs. J is TRBJ2-3 and V is TRBV6-1; 11 bases agree with TRBD2. The CDR3 DNA sequence: TGTGCCTCAGCAGGTAGCGGGGGGGCCAGGTTGTTGACAGATACGCAGTATTTT. This encodes CASAGSGGARLLTDTQYF.